These T cell receptor beta chains were read from a single sample in a study of regulatory T cells in long-lasting Graves disease. A single record per CDR3 protein comes from TCRdb applying MiXCR to the multiplex PCR reads. The data show approximately 400,000 distinct CDR3 sequences, 23% seen once. Sample: peripheral blood mononuclear cells (PBMCs), taken when the disease was refractory, from a patient treated with antithyroid drugs. The receptors stem from a female donor with Graves disease. CDR3s include the opening cysteine and the closing phenylalanine or tryptophan. A D gene is named only where the DNA matches it firmly. Only some rows state a clone size, as once, few, many or a class for expanded clones.

cdr3_length j_call d_call v_call clone_size cdr3_nt cdr3_aa
13 TRBJ2-5 NA TRBV18 NA TGTGCCAGCTCAAAACCCGACTCCGAGACCCAGTACTTC CASSKPDSETQYF
13 TRBJ2-7 NA TRBV28 NA TGTGCCAGCAGCACTCGAACAGGGAACGAGCAGTACTTC CASSTRTGNEQYF
15 TRBJ2-7 TRBD2 TRBV19 few TGTGCCAGTAGTAGGACCGGGACTACGTCCTACGAGCAGTACTTC CASSRTGTTSYEQYF
15 TRBJ1-5 TRBD1 TRBV28 many TGTGCCAGCAGTTTATCCAGGGGGCTGGGTCAGCCCCAGCATTTT CASSLSRGLGQPQHF
14 TRBJ2-7 NA TRBV4-2 few TGTGCCAGCAGCCAAGCACGTTACTCCTACGAGCAGTACTTC CASSQARYSYEQYF
15 TRBJ1-5 NA TRBV12-3/TRBV12-4 many TGTGCCAGCAGCCCCCGGGAGGGGGGCGATCAGCCCCAGCATTTT CASSPREGGDQPQHF
15 TRBJ1-4 NA TRBV27 NA TGTGCCAGCAGTCAGCTGGGAGGGAAAAATGCTGAACTGTTTTTT CASSQLGGKNAELFF
16 TRBJ1-4 NA TRBV7-9 NA TGTGCCAGCAGCTTGGGGAGGACTGCAACTAATGAAAAACTGTTTTTT CASSLGRTATNEKLFF
15 TRBJ2-5 TRBD1 TRBV9 few TGTGCCAGCAGCCAGCGGACAGGTCCCCAAGAGACCCAGTACTTC CASSQRTGPQETQYF
15 TRBJ1-5 NA TRBV28 NA TGTGCCAGCAGCCTTGAGCTGGTCGGCAATCAGCCCCAGCATTTT CASSLELVGNQPQHF
16 TRBJ2-5 TRBD1 TRBV7-2 many TGTGCCAGCAGCTTAGCCCCGGGACAGGGGGGGGAGACCCAGTACTTC CASSLAPGQGGETQYF
13 TRBJ1-1 NA TRBV11-2 few TGTGCCAGCAGCCGCGGGCTAATAACTGAAGCTTTCTTT CASSRGLITEAFF
18 TRBJ2-2 TRBD2 TRBV7-2 few TGTGCCAGCAGCCGCACAACCGGGACTAGAAGAAGCACCGGGGAGCTGTTTTTT CASSRTTGTRRSTGELFF
15 TRBJ2-6 NA TRBV7-2 NA TGTGCCAGCAGCTCAACACTCGCTGGGGCCAACGTCCTGACTTTC CASSSTLAGANVLTF
14 TRBJ2-4 NA TRBV2 many TGTGCCAGCAGTGAGAGTCTAGCCAAAAACATTCAGTACTTC CASSESLAKNIQYF
15 TRBJ2-7 TRBD2 TRBV3-1 NA TGTGCCAGCAGCCAAGGGGGCGGGAGGGGCCACGAGCAGTACTTC CASSQGGGRGHEQYF
15 TRBJ2-2 TRBD1 TRBV19 few TGTGCCAGTAGTATAATGGACAGGGCTGGCGGGGAGCTGTTTTTT CASSIMDRAGGELFF
15 TRBJ1-1 TRBD1 TRBV2 NA TGTGCCAGCCTGGGACAGCAAAAATTGAACACTGAAGCTTTCTTT CASLGQQKLNTEAFF
13 TRBJ2-4 TRBD2 TRBV2 many TGTGCCAGCCTCACCGGGGGCGGGAGGGATACGTACTTC CASLTGGGRDTYF
14 TRBJ2-7 NA TRBV6-1 few TGTGCCAGCAGTGACCGGGTATTCCCCTACGAGCAGTACTTC CASSDRVFPYEQYF
16 TRBJ1-1 TRBD1 TRBV19 NA TGTGCCAGTAGTATGAGGTCGGGACAGTCTTACACTGAAGCTTTCTTT CASSMRSGQSYTEAFF
13 TRBJ2-5 NA TRBV10-3 many TGTGCCACCCGGGCGGCGGGGCAAGAGACCCAGTACTTC CATRAAGQETQYF
18 TRBJ2-7 NA TRBV6-9 NA TGTGCCAGCAGTTACTCAAAATCCGGGACCTCAAGGTTCTACGAGCAGTACTTC CASSYSKSGTSRFYEQYF
14 TRBJ2-1 TRBD2 TRBV7-6 few TGTGCCAGCGGACTAGCGGGCCGCTACAATGAGCAGTTCTTC CASGLAGRYNEQFF
13 TRBJ2-4 TRBD1 TRBV28 many TGTGCCAGCAGTCGAGGGGACAGGCGGAATCAGTACTTC CASSRGDRRNQYF
15 TRBJ1-5 TRBD1 TRBV6-1 NA TGTGCCAGCAGAAAACAGGGGGGTTCAAGTCAGCCCCAGCATTTT CASRKQGGSSQPQHF
12 TRBJ2-7 NA TRBV29-1 NA TGCAGCGCAGGAGGGGTTTCCTACGAGCAGTACTTC CSAGGVSYEQYF
15 TRBJ1-5 TRBD1 TRBV28 many TGTGCCAGCCACCCTACAGGGGATGGCAATCAGCCCCAGCATTTT CASHPTGDGNQPQHF
13 TRBJ2-7 TRBD1 TRBV28 many TGTGCCAGCTGGGGGACAGAGTCCTACGAGCAGTACTTC CASWGTESYEQYF
14 TRBJ2-5 TRBD1 TRBV2 many TGTGCCAGCCGCGGGACAGGGTTTTGGGAGACCCAGTACTTC CASRGTGFWETQYF
17 TRBJ2-5 TRBD1 TRBV20-1 few TGCAGTGCTAGGAGGGACAGACCCACTGGCGGCCAAGAGACCCAGTACTTC CSARRDRPTGGQETQYF
16 TRBJ2-3 TRBD1 TRBV24-1 NA TGTGCCACCAGTGATGGGGGGACAGGGAACACAGATACGCAGTATTTT CATSDGGTGNTDTQYF
16 TRBJ1-5 NA TRBV13 NA TGTGCCAGCAGCTCCCGGACCCGGGGAAGCAATCAGCCCCAGCATTTT CASSSRTRGSNQPQHF
13 TRBJ2-5 NA TRBV6-5 NA TGTGCCAGCAGTTATGCAGGGAAAGAGACCCAGTACTTC CASSYAGKETQYF
16 TRBJ2-7 TRBD1 TRBV6-1 few TGTGCCAGCAGCTCCTTAGGGACAGGGGGTAGGTACGAGCAGTACTTC CASSSLGTGGRYEQYF
16 TRBJ1-2 TRBD1 TRBV4-3 NA TGCGCCAGCAGCCAACACCCGGGACAGACTAACTATGGCTACACCTTC CASSQHPGQTNYGYTF
12 TRBJ1-6 NA TRBV28 NA TGTGCCAGCAGTAATGGCAATTCACCCCTCCACTTT CASSNGNSPLHF
15 TRBJ1-2 NA TRBV2 NA TGTGCCAGCAGGGACCGGGACACCTCTAACTATGGCTACACCTTC CASRDRDTSNYGYTF
15 TRBJ1-1 NA TRBV18 many TGTGCCAGCTCACCTCTAGAGACAGGTGGCACTGAAGCTTTCTTT CASSPLETGGTEAFF
20 TRBJ1-6 NA TRBV24-1 many TGTGCCACCAGTGATCAGCGACTACAGGGAAGGATCTCCTATAATTCACCCCTCCACTTT CATSDQRLQGRISYNSPLHF
14 TRBJ2-7 NA TRBV3-2 once TGTGCCAGCAGCCAAGATTTCGTCGGAGACGAGCAGTACTTC CASSQDFVGDEQYF
13 TRBJ2-6 NA TRBV19 NA TGTGCCGCCACCCGGACTGGGGCCAACGTCCTGACTTTC CAATRTGANVLTF
13 TRBJ1-1 NA TRBV19 NA TGTGCCAGTAGTATCTCATGGGTCACTGAAGCTTTCTTT CASSISWVTEAFF
14 TRBJ1-3 NA TRBV15 NA TGTGCCACCGTGGGGGGGGCGCTTGGAAACACCATATATTTT CATVGGALGNTIYF
14 TRBJ2-7 NA TRBV20-1 NA TGCAGTGCCCCTATCCAGGAGAACTCCTACGAGCAGTACTTC CSAPIQENSYEQYF
14 TRBJ1-5 NA TRBV12-3/TRBV12-4 many TGTGCCAGCAGTTTTCCGGGTCTTAATCAGCCCCAGCATTTT CASSFPGLNQPQHF
13 TRBJ2-5 NA TRBV7-2 NA TGTGCCAGCAGCTACAGGTTTTTGGAGACCCAGTACTTC CASSYRFLETQYF
17 TRBJ2-5 TRBD2 TRBV28 many TGTGCCAGCAGTCCCCGACTAGCGGGAGCCCTCCAAGAGACCCAGTACTTC CASSPRLAGALQETQYF
16 TRBJ2-7 TRBD2 TRBV11-3 many TGTGCCAGCAGCTTAGGTGGGACTAGCGGGAGGAACGAGCAGTACTTC CASSLGGTSGRNEQYF
13 TRBJ2-7 NA TRBV20-1 NA TGCAGTGCTAGTCTCCCCAGTCCCTACGAGCAGTACTTC CSASLPSPYEQYF
15 TRBJ2-5 NA TRBV7-2 many TGTGCCAGCAGCTTAGGTGGGCAGAACCAAGAGACCCAGTACTTC CASSLGGQNQETQYF
13 TRBJ2-5 NA TRBV6-5 NA TGTGCCAGCAGTTTAGTAGGAATGGAGACCCAGTACTTC CASSLVGMETQYF
14 TRBJ1-1 NA TRBV2 many TGTGCCAGCAGTGAACAGGGGTTGAACACTGAAGCTTTCTTT CASSEQGLNTEAFF
12 TRBJ1-3 NA TRBV27 many TGTGCCAGCATGAGCTCTGGAAACACCATATATTTT CASMSSGNTIYF
15 TRBJ1-5 NA TRBV12-3/TRBV12-4 many TGTGCCAGCAGTTTAACCAATGGTCCGGGTCAGCCCCAGCATTTT CASSLTNGPGQPQHF
15 TRBJ2-7 NA TRBV7-9 few TGTGCCAGCAGCTTAGTTGGGGGAGCGTCCTACGAGCAGTACTTC CASSLVGGASYEQYF
15 TRBJ2-1 NA TRBV28 NA TGTGCCAGCAGTTTATGGTCTAGCTCCTACAATGAGCAGTTCTTC CASSLWSSSYNEQFF